This T cell receptor beta chain emerged from a study of CD8 T cells in ankylosing spondylitis. Study results and caveats: Prior literature has documented some motif variants in synovial fluid and blood from reactive arthritis. Ankylosing spondylitis blood appeared to be characterized by a TCR beta motif of under 10 highly homologous variants. CD8+ cells made up the disease-linked clones, which were relatively rare in peripheral blood. The study looked at matched synovial fluid samples from ankylosing spondylitis patients. Disease-linked clones were reported to be significantly enriched there.

Worth noting for this clonotype: Antigen unknown.

This CDR3 contains 14 residues. Germline V gene sequence: CDR1 SGHAT, CDR2 FQNNGV. The V and J ends lost 8 bases and 2 bases, in that order; junction bases with no gene match: 4. Making use of molecular barcodes, quantitative 5'-RACE generated TCR beta libraries. MiXCR, run by TCRdb on the 5' RACE reads, gives a single entry per CDR3 protein. The sample shows 390,000 or so distinct CDR3 sequences, approximately 20% of them seen only once. The sequence was collected from a male donor with ankylosing spondylitis. This chain uses TRBV11-2 with TRBJ2-3, with 10 positions matching TRBD2. The sequenced sample consisted of blood, either unsorted or a sorted T cell fraction (not recorded which). The CDR3 DNA is TGTGCCAGCGCTAGCGGGGGCTACACAGATACGCAGTATTTT. Translation gives CASASGGYTDTQYF.